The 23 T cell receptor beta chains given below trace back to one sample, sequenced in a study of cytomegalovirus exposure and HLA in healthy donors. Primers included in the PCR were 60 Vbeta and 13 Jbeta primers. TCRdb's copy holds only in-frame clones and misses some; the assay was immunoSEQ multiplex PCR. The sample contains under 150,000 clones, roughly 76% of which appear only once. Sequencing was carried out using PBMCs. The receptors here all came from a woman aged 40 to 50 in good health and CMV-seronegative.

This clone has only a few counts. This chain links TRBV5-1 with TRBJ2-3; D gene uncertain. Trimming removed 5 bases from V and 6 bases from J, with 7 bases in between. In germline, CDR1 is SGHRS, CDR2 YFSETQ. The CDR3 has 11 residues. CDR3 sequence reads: CASRLQDTQYF. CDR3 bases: TGCGCCAGCAGGCTCCAGGATACGCAGTATTTT.

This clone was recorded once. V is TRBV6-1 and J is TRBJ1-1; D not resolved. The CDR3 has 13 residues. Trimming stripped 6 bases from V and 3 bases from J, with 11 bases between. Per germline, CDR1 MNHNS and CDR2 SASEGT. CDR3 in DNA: TGTGCCAGCAGCTTAGACACCTACACTGAAGCTTTCTTT. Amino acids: CASSLDTYTEAFF.

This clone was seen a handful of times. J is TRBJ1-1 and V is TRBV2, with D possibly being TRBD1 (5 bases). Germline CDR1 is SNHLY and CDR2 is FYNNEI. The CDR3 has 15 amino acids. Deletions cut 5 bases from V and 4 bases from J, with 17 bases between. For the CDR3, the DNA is TGTGCCAGCAGTCCCACGGGTTCAGGGATCACTGAAGCTTTCTTT. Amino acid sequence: CASSPTGSGITEAFF.

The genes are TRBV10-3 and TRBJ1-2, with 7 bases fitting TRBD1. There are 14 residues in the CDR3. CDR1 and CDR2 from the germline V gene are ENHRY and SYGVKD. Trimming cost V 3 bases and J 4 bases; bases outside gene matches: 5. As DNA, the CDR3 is TGTGCCATCAGTGACCTCAGGGGGTCCTATGGCTACACCTTC. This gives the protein CAISDLRGSYGYTF.

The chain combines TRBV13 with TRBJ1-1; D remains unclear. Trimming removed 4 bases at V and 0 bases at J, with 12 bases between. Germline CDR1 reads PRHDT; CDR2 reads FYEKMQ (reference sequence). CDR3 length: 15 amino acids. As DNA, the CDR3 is TGTGCCAGCAGCTCGTTGGGCAAAATGAACACTGAAGCTTTCTTT. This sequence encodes CASSSLGKMNTEAFF.

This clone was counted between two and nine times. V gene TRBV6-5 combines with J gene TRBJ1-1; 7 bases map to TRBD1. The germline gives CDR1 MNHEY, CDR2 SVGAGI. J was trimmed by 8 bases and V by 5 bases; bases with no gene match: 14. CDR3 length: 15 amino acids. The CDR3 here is CASSLSTGEGIEAFF. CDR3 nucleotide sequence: TGTGCCAGCAGTCTCAGTACAGGGGAAGGTATCGAAGCTTTCTTT.

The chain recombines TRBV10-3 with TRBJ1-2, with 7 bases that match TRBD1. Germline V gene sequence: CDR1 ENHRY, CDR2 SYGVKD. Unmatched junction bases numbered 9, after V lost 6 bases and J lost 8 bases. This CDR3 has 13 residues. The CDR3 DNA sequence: TGTGCCATCAGCGAAAAGGGGGCCCTCGGCTACACCTTC. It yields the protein CAISEKGALGYTF.

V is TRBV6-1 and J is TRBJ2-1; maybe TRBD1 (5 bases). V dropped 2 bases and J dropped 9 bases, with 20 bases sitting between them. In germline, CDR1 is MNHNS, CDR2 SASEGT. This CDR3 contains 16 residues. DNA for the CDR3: TGTGCCAGCAGTGAATGGGGCATATCGACACCTGGTGAGCAGTTCTTC. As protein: CASSEWGISTPGEQFF.

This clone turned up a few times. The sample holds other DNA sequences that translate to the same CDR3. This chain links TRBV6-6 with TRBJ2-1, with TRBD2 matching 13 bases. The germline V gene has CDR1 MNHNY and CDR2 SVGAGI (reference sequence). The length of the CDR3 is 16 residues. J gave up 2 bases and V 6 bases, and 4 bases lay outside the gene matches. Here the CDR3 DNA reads TGTGCCAGCAGAAGACTAGCGGGGGGCACCTACAATGAGCAGTTCTTC. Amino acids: CASRRLAGGTYNEQFF.

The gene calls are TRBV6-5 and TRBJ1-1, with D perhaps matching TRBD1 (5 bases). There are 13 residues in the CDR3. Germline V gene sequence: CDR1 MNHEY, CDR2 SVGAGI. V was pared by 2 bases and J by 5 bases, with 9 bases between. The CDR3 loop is CASSYGQGTEAFF. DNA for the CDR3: TGTGCCAGCAGTTACGGGCAGGGAACTGAAGCTTTCTTT.

As DNA, the CDR3 is TGTGCCAGCAGCTTAGGAGGGGGCCGACGCTATGGCTACACCTTC. It is translated as CASSLGGGRRYGYTF. The chain is built from TRBV7-2 and TRBJ1-2, with TRBD1 matching over 7 bases. Trimming cost V 1 base and J 4 bases; bases outside gene matches: 6. From germline, CDR1 is SGHTA and CDR2 FQGNSA. The length of the CDR3 is 15 residues.

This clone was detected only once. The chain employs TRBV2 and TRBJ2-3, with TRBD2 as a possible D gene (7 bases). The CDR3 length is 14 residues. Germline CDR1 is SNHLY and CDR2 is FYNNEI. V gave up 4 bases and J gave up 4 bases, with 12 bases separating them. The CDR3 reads CASSVGGAADTQYF. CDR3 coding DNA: TGTGCCAGCAGTGTAGGGGGGGCGGCAGATACGCAGTATTTT.

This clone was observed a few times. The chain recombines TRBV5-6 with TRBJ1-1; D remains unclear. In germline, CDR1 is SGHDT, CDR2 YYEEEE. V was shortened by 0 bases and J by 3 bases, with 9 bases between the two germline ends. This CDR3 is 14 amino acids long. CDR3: CASSLVGEDTEAFF. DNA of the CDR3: TGTGCCAGCAGCTTGGTCGGGGAAGACACTGAAGCTTTCTTT.

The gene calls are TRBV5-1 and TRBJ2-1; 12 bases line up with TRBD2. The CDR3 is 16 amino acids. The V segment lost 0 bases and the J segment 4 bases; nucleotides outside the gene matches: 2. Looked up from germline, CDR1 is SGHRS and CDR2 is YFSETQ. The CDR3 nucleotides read TGCGCCAGCAGCTTGGCAGGGACTAGCGGGTACAATGAGCAGTTCTTC. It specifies CASSLAGTSGYNEQFF. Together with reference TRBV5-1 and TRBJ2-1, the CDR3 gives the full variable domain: KAGVTQTPRYLIKTRGQQVTLSCSPISGHRSVSWYQQTPGQGLQFLFEYFSETQRNKGNFPGRFSGRQFSNSRSEMNVSTLELGDSALYLCASSLAGTSGYNEQFFGPGTRLTVL.

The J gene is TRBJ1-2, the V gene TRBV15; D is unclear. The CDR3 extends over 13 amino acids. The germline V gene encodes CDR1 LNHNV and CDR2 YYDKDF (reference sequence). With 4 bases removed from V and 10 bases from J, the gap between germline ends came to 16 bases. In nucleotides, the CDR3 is TGTGCCACCAGCATGCTTCCTGGACTGCCCTACACCTTC. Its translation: CATSMLPGLPYTF.

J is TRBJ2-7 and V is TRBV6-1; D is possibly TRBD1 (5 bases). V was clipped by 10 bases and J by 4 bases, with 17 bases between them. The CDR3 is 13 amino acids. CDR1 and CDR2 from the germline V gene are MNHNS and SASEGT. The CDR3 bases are TGTGCCACCACAGGCCCATTACCATACGAGCAGTACGTC. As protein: CATTGPLPYEQYV.

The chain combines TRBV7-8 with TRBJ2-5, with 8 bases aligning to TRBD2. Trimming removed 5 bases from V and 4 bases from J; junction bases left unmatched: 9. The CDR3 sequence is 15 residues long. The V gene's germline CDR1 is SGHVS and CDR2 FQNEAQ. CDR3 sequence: CASSKREGWSETQYF. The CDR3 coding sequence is TGTGCCAGCAGCAAACGGGAGGGATGGTCAGAGACCCAGTACTTC.

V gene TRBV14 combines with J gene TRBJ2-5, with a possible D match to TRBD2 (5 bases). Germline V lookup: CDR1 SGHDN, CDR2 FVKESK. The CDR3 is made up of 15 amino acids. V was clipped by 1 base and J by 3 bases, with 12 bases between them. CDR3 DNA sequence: TGTGCCAGCAGCCAAGGCGCACTGAGGGAAGAGACCCAGTACTTC. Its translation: CASSQGALREETQYF.

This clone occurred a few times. This CDR3 is CASSPRTGGFGEKLFF. DNA of the CDR3: TGTGCCAGCAGCCCACGGACGGGGGGCTTCGGGGAAAAACTGTTTTTT. The rearrangement links TRBV7-9 to TRBJ1-4, with a weak D call TRBD1 (6 bases). The V end lost 5 bases, the J end lost 8 bases, and 21 bases lay between the germline ends. The CDR3 sequence is 16 residues long. From germline, CDR1 is SEHNR and CDR2 FQNEAQ (reference sequence). The full variable domain, with the rest looked up from reference TRBV7-9 and TRBJ1-4, is DTGVSQNPRHKITKRGQNVTFRCDPISEHNRLYWYRQTLGQGPEFLTYFQNEAQLEKSRLLSDRFSAERPKGSFSTLEIQRTEQGDSAMYLCASSPRTGGFGEKLFFGSGTQLSVL.

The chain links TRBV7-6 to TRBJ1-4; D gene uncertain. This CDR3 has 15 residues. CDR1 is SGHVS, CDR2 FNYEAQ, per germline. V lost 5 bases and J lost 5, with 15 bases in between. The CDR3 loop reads CASSPWTTSNEKLFF. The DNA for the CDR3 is TGTGCCAGCAGCCCCTGGACCACTAGCAATGAAAAACTGTTTTTT.

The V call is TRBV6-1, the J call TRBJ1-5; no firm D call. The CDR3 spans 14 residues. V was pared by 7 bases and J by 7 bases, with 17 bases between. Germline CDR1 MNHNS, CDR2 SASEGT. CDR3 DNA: TGTGCCAGCACATACAGTATCGGTAACCAGCCCCAGCATTTT. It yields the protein CASTYSIGNQPQHF.

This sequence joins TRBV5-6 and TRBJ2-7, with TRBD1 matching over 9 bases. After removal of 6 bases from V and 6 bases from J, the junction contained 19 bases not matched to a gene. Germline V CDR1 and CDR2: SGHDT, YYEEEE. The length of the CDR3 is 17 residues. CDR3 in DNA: TGTGCCAGCACCCTAACCCCGGGACAGGGTATTGTGAGCGAGCAGTACTTC. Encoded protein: CASTLTPGQGIVSEQYF.

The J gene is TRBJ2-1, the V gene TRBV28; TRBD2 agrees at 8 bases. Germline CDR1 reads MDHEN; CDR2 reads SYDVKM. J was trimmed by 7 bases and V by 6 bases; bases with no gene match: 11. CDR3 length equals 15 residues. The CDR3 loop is CASRAGGATGNEQFF. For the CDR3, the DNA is TGTGCCAGCAGGGCGGGGGGCGCCACGGGGAATGAGCAGTTCTTC.